Listed below are T cell receptor beta chains from one sample, sequenced in a study of blood T cell repertoires in COVID-19. Libraries were prepared by immunoSEQ multiplex PCR; TCRdb keeps only in-frame clonotypes and omits some of them. The table shows some 150,000 clones, with roughly 81% occurring only once. Input material: peripheral blood. The origin of the receptors is a human donor with acute or convalescent COVID-19. The donor label of this sample is uncertain. CDR3s include the opening cysteine and the closing phenylalanine or tryptophan. D genes are given only for firm matches. Only part of the rows carry a size: once, few, many, or a class if the clone is expanded.

d_call clone_size j_call v_call cdr3_nt cdr3_aa
. . TRBJ1-1 TRBV6-1 TGTGCCAGCAGTGAACAGGCTACTCTGAACACTGAAGCTTTCTTT CASSEQATLNTEAFF
TRBD1 . TRBJ1-1 TRBV2 TGTGCCAGCAGTGGGGTACACAGGGGCACTGAAGCTTTCTTT CASSGVHRGTEAFF
TRBD1 . TRBJ1-5 TRBV2 TGTGCCAGCGGACAGGGGAGTCAGCCCCAGCATTTT CASGQGSQPQHF
TRBD1 once TRBJ1-6 TRBV9 TGTGCCAGCAGCAAAAACCGGGACAGTGGTTCACCCCTCCACTTT CASSKNRDSGSPLHF
TRBD1 . TRBJ1-5 TRBV9 TGTGCCAGCAGCGCCGGGACAGGGTTTCAGCCCCAGCATTTT CASSAGTGFQPQHF
. . TRBJ1-1 TRBV6-5 TGTGCCAGCAGTTACTCGATTAATGGACTGGGTGAAGCTTTCTTT CASSYSINGLGEAFF
. once TRBJ2-3 TRBV18 TGTGCCAGCTCACCGGGTCAGGGGCTGGATACGCAGTATTTT CASSPGQGLDTQYF
. . TRBJ1-1 TRBV5-1 TGCGCCAGCAGCGGCTGGTCTAGTAACACTGAAGCTTTCTTT CASSGWSSNTEAFF
TRBD2 . TRBJ2-1 TRBV5-1 TGCGCCAGCAGCTCCAGGACTAGCGGGAGGGAGAATGAGCAGTTCTTC CASSSRTSGRENEQFF
TRBD2 once TRBJ2-2 TRBV7-3 TGTGCCAGCAGCCAGACTAGCGCGGTCACCGGGGAGCTGTTTTTT CASSQTSAVTGELFF
. . TRBJ2-3 TRBV24-1 TGTGCCACCAGTGATTTTGGGGCAGATGTAAATACGCAGTATTTT CATSDFGADVNTQYF
. once TRBJ2-1 TRBV11-2 TGTGCCAGCAGCCTAACAGAAGGCAATGAGCAGTTCTTC CASSLTEGNEQFF
TRBD1 . TRBJ1-5 TRBV28 TGTGCCAGCAGTGATACCGGGACAGGGGATTGGGGCAATCAGCCCCAGCATTTT CASSDTGTGDWGNQPQHF
TRBD1 . TRBJ1-5 TRBV15 TGTGCCACCAGCAGAGATTTGGGGTTTGGGGACAGGGGACGATGGAGCAATCAGCCCCAGCATTTT CATSRDLGFGDRGRWSNQPQHF
TRBD1 . TRBJ1-5 TRBV6-5 TGTGCCAGCAGGCCCACAGGGGGCATTCAGCCCCAGCATTTT CASRPTGGIQPQHF
. . TRBJ2-1 TRBV7-3 TGTGCCAGCAGCCCGCCGGGCTCCTACAATGAGCAGTTCTTC CASSPPGSYNEQFF
. . TRBJ1-2 TRBV19 TGTGCCAGTAGGCTTAGGGAACAGGGAAGGAGTGGCTACACCTTC CASRLREQGRSGYTF
TRBD1 . TRBJ1-1 TRBV19 TGTGCCAGTAGTGCAATGGGGGGACAGGGTTCTGAAGCTTTCTTT CASSAMGGQGSEAFF